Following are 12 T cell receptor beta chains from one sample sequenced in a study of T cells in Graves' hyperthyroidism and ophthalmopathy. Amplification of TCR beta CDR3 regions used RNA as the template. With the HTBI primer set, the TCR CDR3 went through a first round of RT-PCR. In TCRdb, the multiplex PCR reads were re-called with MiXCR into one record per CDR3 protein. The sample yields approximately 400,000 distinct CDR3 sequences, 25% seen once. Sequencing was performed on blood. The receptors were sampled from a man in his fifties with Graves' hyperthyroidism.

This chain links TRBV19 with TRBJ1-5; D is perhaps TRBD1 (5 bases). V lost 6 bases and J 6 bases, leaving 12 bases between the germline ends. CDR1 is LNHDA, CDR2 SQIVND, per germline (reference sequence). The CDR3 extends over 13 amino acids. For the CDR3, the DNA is TGTGCCAGTAGCCCGGGGGTTGGTCAGCCCCAGCATTTT. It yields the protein CASSPGVGQPQHF. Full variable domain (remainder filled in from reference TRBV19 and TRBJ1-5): DGGITQSPKYLFRKEGQNVTLSCEQNLNHDAMYWYRQDPGQGLRLIYYSQIVNDFQKGDIAEGYSVSREKKESFPLTVTSAQKNPTAFYLCASSPGVGQPQHFGDGTRLSIL.

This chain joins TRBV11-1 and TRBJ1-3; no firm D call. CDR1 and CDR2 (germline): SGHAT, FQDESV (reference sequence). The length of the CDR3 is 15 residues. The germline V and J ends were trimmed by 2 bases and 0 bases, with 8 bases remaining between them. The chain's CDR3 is CASSLSRTSGNTIYF. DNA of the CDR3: TGTGCCAGCAGCTTAAGCCGGACCTCTGGAAACACCATATATTTT.

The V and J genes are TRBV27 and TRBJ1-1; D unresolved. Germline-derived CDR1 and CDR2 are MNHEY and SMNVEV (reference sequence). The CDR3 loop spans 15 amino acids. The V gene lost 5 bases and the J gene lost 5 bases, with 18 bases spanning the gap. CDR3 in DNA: TGTGCCAGCAGTCAAAAACCCCGCCCGGGGACTGAAGCTTTCTTT. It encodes CASSQKPRPGTEAFF.

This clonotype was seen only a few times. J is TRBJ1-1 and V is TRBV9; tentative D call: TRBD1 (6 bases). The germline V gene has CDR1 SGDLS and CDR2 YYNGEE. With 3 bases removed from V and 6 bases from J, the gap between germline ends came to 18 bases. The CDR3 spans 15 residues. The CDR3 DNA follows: TGTGCCAGCAGCGAAGAACTTACAGGGACCTCTGAAGCTTTCTTT. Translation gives CASSEELTGTSEAFF. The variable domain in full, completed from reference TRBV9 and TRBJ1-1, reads DSGVTQTPKHLITATGQRVTLRCSPRSGDLSVYWYQQSLDQGLQFLIQYYNGEERAKGNILERFSAQQFPDLHSELNLSSLELGDSALYFCASSEELTGTSEAFFGQGTRLTVV.

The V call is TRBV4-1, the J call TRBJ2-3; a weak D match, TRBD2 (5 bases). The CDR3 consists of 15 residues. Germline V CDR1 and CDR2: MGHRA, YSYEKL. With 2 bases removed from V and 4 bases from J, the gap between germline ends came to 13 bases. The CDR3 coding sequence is TGCGCCAGCAGCCAATTGTCGGGAAAGGCAGATACGCAGTATTTT. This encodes CASSQLSGKADTQYF.

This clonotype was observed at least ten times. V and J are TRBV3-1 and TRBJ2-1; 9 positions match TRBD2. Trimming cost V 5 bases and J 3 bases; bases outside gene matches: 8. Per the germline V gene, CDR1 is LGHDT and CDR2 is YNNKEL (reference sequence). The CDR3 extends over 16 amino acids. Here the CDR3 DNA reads TGTGCCAGCAGCTTCAGGACTAGCGTTTACTACAATGAGCAGTTCTTC. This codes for CASSFRTSVYYNEQFF.

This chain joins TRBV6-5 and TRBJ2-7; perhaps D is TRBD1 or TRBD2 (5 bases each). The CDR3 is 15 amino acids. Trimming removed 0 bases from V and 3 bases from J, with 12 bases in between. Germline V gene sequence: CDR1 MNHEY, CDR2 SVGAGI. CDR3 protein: CASSYSGEGYYEQYF. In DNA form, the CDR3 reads TGTGCCAGCAGTTACTCGGGGGAAGGGTACTACGAGCAGTACTTC.

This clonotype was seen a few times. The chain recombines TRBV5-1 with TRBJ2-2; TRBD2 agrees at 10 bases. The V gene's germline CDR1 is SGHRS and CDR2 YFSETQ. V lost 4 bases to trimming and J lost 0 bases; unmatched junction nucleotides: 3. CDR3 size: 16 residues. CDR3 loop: CASSQLAGSNTGELFF. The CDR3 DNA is TGCGCCAGCAGCCAACTAGCGGGATCGAACACCGGGGAGCTGTTTTTT. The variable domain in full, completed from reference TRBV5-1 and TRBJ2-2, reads KAGVTQTPRYLIKTRGQQVTLSCSPISGHRSVSWYQQTPGQGLQFLFEYFSETQRNKGNFPGRFSGRQFSNSRSEMNVSTLELGDSALYLCASSQLAGSNTGELFFGEGSRLTVL.

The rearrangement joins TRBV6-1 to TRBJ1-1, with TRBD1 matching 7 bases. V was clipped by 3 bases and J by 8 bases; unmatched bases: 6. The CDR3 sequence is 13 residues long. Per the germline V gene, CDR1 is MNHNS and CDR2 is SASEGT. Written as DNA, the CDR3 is TGTGCCAGCAGTGAGAGCGGGACAGCAGAAGCTTTCTTT. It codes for CASSESGTAEAFF.

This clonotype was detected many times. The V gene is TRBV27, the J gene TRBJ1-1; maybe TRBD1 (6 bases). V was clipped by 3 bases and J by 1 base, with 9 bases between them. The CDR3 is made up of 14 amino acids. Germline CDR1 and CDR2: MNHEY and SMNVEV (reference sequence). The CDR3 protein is CASSFLGGNTEAFF. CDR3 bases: TGTGCCAGCAGTTTTTTAGGGGGGAACACTGAAGCTTTCTTT.

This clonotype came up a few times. CDR3 loop: CASSYGGLAGSTDTQYF. CDR3 nucleotide sequence: TGTGCCAGCAGTTATGGGGGGTTAGCGGGTAGCACAGATACGCAGTATTTT. This rearrangement joins TRBV6-1 to TRBJ2-3; the match to TRBD2 covers 7 bases. CDR1 MNHNS and CDR2 SASEGT come from the germline V gene. V shed 5 bases and J 0 bases; nucleotides not matched to a gene: 11. The CDR3 contains 17 residues.

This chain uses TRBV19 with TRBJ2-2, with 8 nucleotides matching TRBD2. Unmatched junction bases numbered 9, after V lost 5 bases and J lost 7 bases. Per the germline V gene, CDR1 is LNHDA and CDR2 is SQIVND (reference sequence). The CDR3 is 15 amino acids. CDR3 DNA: TGTGCCAGTAGTCCTGGGGCTAGCGGGTTCGGGGAGCTGTTTTTT. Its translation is CASSPGASGFGELFF.